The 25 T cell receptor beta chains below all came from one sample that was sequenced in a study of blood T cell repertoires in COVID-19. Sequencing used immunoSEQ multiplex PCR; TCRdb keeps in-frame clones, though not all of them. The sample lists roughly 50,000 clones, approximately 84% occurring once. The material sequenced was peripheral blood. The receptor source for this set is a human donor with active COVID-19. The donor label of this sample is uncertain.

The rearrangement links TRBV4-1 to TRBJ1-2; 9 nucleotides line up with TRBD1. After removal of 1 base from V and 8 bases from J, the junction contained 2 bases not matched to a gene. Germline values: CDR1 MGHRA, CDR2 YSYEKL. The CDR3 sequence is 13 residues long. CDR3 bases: TGCGCCAGCAGCCAAGGGACAGGGGACGGCTACACCTTC. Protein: CASSQGTGDGYTF.

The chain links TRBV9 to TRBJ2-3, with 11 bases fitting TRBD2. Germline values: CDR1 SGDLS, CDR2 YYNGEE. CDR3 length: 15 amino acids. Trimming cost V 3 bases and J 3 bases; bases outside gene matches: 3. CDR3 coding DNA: TGTGCCAGCAGCGCGGCTAGCGGGGGGACAGATACGCAGTATTTT. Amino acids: CASSAASGGTDTQYF.

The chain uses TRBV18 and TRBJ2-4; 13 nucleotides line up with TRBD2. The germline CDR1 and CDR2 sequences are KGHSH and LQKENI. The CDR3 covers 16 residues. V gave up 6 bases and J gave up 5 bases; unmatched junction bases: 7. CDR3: CASSQLAGGIENIQYF. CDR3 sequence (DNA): TGTGCCAGCTCGCAACTAGCGGGGGGGATAGAAAACATTCAGTACTTC.

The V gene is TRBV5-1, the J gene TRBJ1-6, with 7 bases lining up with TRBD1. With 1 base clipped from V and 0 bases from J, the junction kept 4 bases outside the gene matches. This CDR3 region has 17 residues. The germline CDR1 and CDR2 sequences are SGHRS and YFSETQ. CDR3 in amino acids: CASSLLDRSSYNSPLHF. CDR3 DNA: TGCGCCAGCAGCTTGTTGGACAGGAGCTCCTATAATTCACCCCTCCACTTT.

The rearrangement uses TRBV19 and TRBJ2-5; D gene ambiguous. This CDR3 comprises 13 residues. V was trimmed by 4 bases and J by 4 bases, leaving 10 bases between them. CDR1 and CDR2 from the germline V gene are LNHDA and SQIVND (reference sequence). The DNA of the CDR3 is TGTGCCAGTAGTAAATCTATCCTAGAGACCCAGTACTTC. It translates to CASSKSILETQYF.

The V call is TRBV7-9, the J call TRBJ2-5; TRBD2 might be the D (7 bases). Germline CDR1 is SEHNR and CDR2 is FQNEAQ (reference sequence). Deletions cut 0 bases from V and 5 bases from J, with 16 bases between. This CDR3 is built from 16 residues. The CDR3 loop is CASSLARGPSRETQYF. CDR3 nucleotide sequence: TGTGCCAGCAGCTTAGCGCGGGGGCCCAGCCGGGAGACCCAGTACTTC.

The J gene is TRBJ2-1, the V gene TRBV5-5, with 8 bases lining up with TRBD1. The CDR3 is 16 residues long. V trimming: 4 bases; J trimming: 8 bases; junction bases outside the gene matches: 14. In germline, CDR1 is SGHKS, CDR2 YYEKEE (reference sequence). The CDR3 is CASSPPTGTGGDEQFF. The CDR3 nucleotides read TGTGCCAGCAGCCCCCCTACCGGGACAGGCGGCGATGAGCAGTTCTTC.

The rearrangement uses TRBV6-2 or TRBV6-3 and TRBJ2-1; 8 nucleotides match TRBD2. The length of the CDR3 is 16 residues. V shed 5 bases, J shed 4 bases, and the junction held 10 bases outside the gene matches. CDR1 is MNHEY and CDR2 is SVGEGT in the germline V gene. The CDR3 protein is CASSTYGGDIYNEQFF. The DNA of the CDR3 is TGTGCCAGCAGTACTTACGGGGGGGACATATACAATGAGCAGTTCTTC.

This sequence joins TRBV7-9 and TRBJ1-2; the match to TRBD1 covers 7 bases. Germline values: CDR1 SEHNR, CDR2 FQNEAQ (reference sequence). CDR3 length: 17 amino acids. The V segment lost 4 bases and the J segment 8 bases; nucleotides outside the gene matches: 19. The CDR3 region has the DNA TGTGCCAGCAGCTCGATACGGTCGACAGGGCTTTTTCGGGGCTACACCTTC. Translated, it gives CASSSIRSTGLFRGYTF.

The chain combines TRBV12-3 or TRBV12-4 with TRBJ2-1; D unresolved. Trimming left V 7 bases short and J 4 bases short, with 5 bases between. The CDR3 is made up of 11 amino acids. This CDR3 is CASILYNEQFF. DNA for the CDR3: TGTGCCAGCATCCTTTACAATGAGCAGTTCTTC.

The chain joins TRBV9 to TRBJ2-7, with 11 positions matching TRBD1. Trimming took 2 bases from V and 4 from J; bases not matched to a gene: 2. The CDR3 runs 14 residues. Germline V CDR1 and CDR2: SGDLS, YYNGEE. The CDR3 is CASSVRDRGYEQYF. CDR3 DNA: TGTGCCAGCAGCGTCCGGGACAGGGGGTACGAGCAGTACTTC.

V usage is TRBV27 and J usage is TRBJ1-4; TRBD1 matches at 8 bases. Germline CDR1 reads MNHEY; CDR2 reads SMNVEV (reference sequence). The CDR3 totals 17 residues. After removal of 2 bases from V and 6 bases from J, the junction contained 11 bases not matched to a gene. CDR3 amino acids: CASSLVPGGRGYEKLFF. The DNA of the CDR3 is TGTGCCAGCAGTTTAGTTCCAGGGGGCAGGGGGTATGAAAAACTGTTTTTT.

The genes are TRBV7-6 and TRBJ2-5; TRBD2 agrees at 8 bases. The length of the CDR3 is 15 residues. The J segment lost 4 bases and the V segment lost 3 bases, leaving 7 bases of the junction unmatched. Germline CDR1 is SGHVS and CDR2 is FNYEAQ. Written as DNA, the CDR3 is TGTGCCAGCAGCTTTAGACGGGGGGGGCGAGAGACCCAGTACTTC. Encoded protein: CASSFRRGGRETQYF.

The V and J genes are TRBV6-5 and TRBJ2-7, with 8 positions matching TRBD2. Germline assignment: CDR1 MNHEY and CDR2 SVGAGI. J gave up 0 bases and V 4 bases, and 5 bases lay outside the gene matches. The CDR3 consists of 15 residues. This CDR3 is CASSSPGTSSYEQYF. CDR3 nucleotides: TGTGCCAGCAGTTCACCCGGGACTAGCTCCTACGAGCAGTACTTC.

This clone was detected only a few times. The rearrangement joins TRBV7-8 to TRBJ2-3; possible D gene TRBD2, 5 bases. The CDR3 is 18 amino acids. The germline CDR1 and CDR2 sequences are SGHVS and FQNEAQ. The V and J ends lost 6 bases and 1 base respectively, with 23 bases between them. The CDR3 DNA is TGTGCCAGCAGGCAAGCCCCCCGAAGGCTAGCTGGCACAGATACGCAGTATTTT. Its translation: CASRQAPRRLAGTDTQYF.

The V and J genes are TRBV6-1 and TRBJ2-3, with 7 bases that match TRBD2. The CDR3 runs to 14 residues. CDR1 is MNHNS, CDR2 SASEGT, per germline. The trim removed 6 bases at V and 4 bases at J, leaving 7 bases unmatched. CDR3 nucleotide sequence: TGTGCCAGCAGGGCGGGGGATTGGGCAGATACGCAGTATTTT. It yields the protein CASRAGDWADTQYF.

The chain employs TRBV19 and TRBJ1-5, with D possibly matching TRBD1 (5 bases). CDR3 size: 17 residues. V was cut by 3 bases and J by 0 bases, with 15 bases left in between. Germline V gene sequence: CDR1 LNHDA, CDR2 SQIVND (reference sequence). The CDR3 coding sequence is TGTGCCAGTAGTATGCGGGGGAATATGGGTAGCAATCAGCCCCAGCATTTT. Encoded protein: CASSMRGNMGSNQPQHF.

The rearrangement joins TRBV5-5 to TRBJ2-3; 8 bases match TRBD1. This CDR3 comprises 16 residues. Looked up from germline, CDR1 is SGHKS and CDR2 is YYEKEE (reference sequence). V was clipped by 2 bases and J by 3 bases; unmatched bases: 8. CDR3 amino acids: CASSFRDRMVTDTQYF. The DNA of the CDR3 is TGTGCCAGCAGCTTTCGGGACAGGATGGTTACAGATACGCAGTATTTT.

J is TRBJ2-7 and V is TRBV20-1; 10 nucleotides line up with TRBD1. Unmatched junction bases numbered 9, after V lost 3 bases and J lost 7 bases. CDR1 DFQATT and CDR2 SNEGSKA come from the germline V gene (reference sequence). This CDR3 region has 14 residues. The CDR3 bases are TGCAGTGCTAGTGCCGGGACAGGGGTCGGGGAGCAGTACTTC. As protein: CSASAGTGVGEQYF.

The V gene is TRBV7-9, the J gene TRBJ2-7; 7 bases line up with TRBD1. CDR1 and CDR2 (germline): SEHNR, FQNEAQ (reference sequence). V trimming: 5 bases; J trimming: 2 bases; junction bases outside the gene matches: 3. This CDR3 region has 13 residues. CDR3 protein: CASSRDSTYEQYF. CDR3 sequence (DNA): TGTGCCAGCAGCCGGGACAGTACCTACGAGCAGTACTTC.

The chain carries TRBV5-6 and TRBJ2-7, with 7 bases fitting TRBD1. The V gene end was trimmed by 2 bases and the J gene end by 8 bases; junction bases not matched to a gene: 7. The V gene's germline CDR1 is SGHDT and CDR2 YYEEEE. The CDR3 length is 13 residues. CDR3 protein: CASSFSRQGQQYF. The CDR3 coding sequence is TGTGCCAGCAGCTTTAGCAGACAGGGTCAGCAGTACTTC.

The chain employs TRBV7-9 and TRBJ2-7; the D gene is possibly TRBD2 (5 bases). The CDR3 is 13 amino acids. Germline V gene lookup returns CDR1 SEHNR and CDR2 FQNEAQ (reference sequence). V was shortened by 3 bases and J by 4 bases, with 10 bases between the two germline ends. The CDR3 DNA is TGTGCCAGCAGCTTGAGGGTATCTTACGAGCAGTACTTC. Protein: CASSLRVSYEQYF.

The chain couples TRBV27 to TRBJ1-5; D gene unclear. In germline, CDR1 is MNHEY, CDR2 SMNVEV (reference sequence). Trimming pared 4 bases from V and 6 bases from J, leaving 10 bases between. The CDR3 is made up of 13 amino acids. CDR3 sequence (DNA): TGTGCCAGCAGTTCCTCAGTTACTCAGCCCCAGCATTTT. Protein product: CASSSSVTQPQHF.

Here the CDR3 DNA reads TGTGCCAGCAGTAGTAGACAGGGCCCTAAGTGGGCTTTCTTT. Protein product: CASSSRQGPKWAFF. This rearrangement joins TRBV27 to TRBJ1-1, with TRBD1 matching 7 bases. Germline V CDR1 and CDR2: MNHEY, SMNVEV (reference sequence). This CDR3 is built from 14 residues. J lost 11 bases, V lost 5 bases, and 14 bases had no gene match.

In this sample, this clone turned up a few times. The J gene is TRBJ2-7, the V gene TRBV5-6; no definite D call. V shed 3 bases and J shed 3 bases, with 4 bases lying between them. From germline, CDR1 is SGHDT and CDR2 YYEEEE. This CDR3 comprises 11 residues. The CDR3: CASSYSYEQYF. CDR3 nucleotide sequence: TGTGCCAGCAGCTATAGCTACGAGCAGTACTTC.